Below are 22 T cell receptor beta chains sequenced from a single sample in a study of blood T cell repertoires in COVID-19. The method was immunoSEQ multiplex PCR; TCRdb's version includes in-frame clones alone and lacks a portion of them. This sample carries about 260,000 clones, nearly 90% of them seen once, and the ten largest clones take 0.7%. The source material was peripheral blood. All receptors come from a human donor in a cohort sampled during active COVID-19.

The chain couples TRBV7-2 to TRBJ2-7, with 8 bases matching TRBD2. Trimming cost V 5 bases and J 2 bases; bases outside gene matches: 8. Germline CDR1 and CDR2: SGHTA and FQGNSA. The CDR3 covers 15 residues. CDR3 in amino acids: CASSTPGTSPYEQYF. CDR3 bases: TGTGCCAGCAGCACGCCCGGGACTAGTCCCTACGAGCAGTACTTC.

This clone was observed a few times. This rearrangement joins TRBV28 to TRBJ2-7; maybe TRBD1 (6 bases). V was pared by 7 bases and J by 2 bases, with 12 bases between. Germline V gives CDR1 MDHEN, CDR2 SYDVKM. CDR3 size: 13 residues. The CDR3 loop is CASNPGQTYEQYF. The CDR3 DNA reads TGTGCCAGCAATCCGGGACAAACCTACGAGCAGTACTTC.

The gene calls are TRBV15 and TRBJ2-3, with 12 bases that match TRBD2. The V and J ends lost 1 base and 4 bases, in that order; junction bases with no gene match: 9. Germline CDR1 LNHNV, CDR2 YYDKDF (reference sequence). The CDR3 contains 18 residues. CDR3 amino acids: CATSRVLAGGHEADTQYF. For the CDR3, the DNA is TGTGCCACCAGCAGAGTACTAGCGGGAGGCCACGAGGCAGATACGCAGTATTTT.

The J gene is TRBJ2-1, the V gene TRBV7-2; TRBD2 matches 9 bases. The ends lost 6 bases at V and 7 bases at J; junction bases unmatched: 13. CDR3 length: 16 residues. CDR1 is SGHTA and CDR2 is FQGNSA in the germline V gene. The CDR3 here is CASRPRGGGGWNEQFF. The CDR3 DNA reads TGTGCCAGCAGGCCCAGGGGCGGGGGGGGCTGGAATGAGCAGTTCTTC.

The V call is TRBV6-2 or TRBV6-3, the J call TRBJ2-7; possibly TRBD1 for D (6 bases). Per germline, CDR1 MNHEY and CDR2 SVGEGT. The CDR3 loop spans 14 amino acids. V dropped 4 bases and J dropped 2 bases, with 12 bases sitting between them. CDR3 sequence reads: CASSSGQFPYEQYF. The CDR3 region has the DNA TGTGCCAGCAGTTCCGGACAGTTTCCCTACGAGCAGTACTTC.

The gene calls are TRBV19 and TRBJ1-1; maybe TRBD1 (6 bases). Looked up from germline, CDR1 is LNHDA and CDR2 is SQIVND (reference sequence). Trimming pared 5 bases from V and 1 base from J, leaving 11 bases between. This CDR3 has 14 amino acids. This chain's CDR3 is CASSQTGWNTEAFF. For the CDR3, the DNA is TGTGCCAGTAGTCAGACAGGATGGAACACTGAAGCTTTCTTT.

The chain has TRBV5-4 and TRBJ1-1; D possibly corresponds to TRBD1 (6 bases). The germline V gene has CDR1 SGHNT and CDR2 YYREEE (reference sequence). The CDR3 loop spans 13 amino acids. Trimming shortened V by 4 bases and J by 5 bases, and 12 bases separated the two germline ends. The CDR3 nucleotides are TGTGCCAGCAGCATACGACAGGAGACTGAAGCTTTCTTT. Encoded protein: CASSIRQETEAFF.

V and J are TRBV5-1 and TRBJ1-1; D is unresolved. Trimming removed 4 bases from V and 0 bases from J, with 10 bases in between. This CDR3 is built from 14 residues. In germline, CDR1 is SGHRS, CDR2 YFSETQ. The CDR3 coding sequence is TGCGCCAGCAGCCCCCCCCAAATGAACACTGAAGCTTTCTTT. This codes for CASSPPQMNTEAFF.

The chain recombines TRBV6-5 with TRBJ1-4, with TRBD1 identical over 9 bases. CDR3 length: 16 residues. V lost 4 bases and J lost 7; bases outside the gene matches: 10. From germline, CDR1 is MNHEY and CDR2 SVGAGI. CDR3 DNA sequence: TGTGCCAGCAGTTTCACAGGGGGCGGTAGCCCTGAAAAACTGTTTTTT. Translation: CASSFTGGGSPEKLFF.

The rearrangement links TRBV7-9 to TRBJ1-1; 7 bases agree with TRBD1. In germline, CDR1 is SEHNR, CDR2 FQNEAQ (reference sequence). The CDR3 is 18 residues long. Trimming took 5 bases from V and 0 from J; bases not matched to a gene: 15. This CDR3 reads CASSLRQGGERMNTEAFF. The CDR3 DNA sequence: TGTGCCAGCAGCCTTCGACAGGGTGGGGAGAGGATGAACACTGAAGCTTTCTTT. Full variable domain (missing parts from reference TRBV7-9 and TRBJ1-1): DTGVSQNPRHKITKRGQNVTFRCDPISEHNRLYWYRQTLGQGPEFLTYFQNEAQLEKSRLLSDRFSAERPKGSFSTLEIQRTEQGDSAMYLCASSLRQGGERMNTEAFFGQGTRLTVV.

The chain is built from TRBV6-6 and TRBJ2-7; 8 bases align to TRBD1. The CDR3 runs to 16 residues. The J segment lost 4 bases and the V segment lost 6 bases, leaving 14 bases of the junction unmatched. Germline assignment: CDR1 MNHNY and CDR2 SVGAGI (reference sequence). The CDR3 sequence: CASSTGPPTGVYEQYF. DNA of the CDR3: TGTGCCAGCAGCACCGGACCGCCGACAGGGGTGTACGAGCAGTACTTC.

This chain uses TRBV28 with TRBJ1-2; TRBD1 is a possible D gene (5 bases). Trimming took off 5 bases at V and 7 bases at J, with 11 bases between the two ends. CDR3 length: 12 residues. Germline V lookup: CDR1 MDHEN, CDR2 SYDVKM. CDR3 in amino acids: CASSGVGGGYTF. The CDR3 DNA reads TGTGCCAGCAGTGGGGTGGGGGGTGGCTACACCTTC.

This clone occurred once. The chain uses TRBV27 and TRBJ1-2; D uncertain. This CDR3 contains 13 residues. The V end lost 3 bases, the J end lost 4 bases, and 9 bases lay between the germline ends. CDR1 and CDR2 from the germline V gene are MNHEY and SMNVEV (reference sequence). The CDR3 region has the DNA TGTGCCAGCAGTTTGCAGTTTGGCTATGGCTACACCTTC. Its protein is CASSLQFGYGYTF.

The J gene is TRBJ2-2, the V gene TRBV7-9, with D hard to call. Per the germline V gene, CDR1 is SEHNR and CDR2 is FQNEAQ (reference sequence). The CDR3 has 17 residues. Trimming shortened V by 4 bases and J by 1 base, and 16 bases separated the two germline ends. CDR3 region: CASSSPVAVENTGELFF. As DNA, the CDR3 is TGTGCCAGCAGCTCCCCGGTGGCGGTAGAGAACACCGGGGAGCTGTTTTTT.

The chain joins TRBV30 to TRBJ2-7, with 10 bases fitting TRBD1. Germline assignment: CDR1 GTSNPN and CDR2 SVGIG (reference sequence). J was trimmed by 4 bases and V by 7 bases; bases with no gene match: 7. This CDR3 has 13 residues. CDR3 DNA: TGTGCCTCCACGACAGGGGGCTTTTACGAGCAGTACTTC. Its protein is CASTTGGFYEQYF.

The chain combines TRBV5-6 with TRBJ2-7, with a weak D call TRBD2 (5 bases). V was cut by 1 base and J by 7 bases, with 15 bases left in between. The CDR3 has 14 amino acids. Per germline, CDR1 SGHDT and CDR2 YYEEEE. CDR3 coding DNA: TGTGCCAGCAGCTTGACTCCGGGGTTCGGGGAGCAGTACTTC. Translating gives CASSLTPGFGEQYF. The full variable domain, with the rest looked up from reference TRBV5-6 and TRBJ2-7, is DAGVTQSPTHLIKTRGQQVTLRCSPKSGHDTVSWYQQALGQGPQFIFQYYEEEERQRGNFPDRFSGHQFPNYSSELNVNALLLGDSALYLCASSLTPGFGEQYFGPGTRLTVT.

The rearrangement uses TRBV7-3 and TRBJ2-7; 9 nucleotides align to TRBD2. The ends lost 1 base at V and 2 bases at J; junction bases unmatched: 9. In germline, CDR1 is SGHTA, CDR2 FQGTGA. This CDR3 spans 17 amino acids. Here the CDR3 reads CASSLKVLAGRPYEQYF. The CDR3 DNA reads TGTGCCAGCAGCTTAAAAGTCCTAGCGGGAAGACCCTACGAGCAGTACTTC.

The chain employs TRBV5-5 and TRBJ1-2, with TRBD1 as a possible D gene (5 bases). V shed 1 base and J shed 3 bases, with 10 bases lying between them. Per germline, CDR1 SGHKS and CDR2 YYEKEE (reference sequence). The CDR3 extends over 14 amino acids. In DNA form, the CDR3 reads TGTGCCAGCAGCTTGAAGGGGCGACACTATGGCTACACCTTC. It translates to CASSLKGRHYGYTF.

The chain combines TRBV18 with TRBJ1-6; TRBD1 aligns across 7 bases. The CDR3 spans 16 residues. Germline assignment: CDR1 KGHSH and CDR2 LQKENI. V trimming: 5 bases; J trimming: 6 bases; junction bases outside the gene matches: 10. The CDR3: CASSSDSGGTNSPLHF. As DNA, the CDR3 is TGTGCCAGCTCATCTGATTCAGGGGGGACTAATTCACCCCTCCACTTT.

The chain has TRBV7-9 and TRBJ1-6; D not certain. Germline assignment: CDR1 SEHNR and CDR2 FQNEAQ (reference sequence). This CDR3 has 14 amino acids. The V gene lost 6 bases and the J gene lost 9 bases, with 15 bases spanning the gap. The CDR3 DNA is TGTGCCAGCAGTCCAACCGCTCCGGGTTCACCCCTCCACTTT. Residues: CASSPTAPGSPLHF.

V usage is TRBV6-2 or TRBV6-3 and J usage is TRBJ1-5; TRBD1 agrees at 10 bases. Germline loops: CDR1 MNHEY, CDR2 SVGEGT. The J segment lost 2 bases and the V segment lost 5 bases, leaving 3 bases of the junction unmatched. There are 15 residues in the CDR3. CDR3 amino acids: CASSPGQGGNQPQHF. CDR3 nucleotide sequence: TGTGCCAGCAGTCCCGGACAGGGGGGCAATCAGCCCCAGCATTTT.

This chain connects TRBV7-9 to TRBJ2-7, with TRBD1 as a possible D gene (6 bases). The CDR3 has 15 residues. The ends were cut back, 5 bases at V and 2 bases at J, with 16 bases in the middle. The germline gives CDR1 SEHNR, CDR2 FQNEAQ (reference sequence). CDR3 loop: CASSPTLGAPYEQYF. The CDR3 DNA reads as TGTGCCAGCAGCCCAACGCTGGGGGCCCCCTACGAGCAGTACTTC.